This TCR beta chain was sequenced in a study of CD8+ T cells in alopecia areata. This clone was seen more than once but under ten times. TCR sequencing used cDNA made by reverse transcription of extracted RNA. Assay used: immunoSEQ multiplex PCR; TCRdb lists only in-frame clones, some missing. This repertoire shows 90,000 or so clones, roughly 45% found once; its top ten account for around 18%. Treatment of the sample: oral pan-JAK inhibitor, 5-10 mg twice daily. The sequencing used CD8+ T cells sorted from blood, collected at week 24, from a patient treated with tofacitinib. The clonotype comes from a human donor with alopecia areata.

As DNA, the CDR3 is TGTGCCAGCGGTCCGACTCAAGAGACCCAGTACTTC. Translated, it gives CASGPTQETQYF. The chain links TRBV27 to TRBJ2-5; D not resolved. Per the germline V gene, CDR1 is MNHEY and CDR2 is SMNVEV (reference sequence). V was trimmed by 8 bases and J by 2 bases, leaving 9 bases between them. The CDR3 is 12 residues long.